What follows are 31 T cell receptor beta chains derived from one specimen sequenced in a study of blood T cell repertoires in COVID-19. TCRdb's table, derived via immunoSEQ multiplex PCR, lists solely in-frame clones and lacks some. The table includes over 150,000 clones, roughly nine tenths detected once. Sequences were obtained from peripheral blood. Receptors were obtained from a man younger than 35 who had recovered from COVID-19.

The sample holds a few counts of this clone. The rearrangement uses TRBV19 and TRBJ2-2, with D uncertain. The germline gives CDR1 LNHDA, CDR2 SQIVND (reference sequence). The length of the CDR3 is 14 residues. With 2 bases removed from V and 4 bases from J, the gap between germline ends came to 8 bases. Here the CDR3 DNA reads TGTGCCAGTAGTATATATTCGAGCACCGGGGAGCTGTTTTTT. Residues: CASSIYSSTGELFF.

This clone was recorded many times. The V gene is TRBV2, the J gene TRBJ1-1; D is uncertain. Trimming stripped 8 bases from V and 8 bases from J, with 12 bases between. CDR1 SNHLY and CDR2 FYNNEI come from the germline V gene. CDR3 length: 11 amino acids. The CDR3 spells CASGLRGEAFF. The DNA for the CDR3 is TGTGCCAGCGGCCTTCGCGGGGAAGCTTTCTTT.

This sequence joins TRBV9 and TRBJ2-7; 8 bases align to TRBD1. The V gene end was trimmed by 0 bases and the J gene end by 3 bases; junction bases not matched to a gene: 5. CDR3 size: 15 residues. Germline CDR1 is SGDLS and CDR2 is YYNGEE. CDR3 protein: CASSVATGAYYEQYF. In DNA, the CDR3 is TGTGCCAGCAGCGTAGCGACAGGGGCATACTACGAGCAGTACTTC.

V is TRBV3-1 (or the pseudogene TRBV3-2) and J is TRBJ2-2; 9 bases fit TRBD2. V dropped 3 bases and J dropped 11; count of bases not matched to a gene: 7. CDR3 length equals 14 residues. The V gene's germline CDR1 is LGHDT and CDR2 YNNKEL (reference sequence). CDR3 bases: TGTGCCAGCAGCCAGGGGGCAGCGGGAGGAGAGCTGTTTTTT. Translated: CASSQGAAGGELFF.

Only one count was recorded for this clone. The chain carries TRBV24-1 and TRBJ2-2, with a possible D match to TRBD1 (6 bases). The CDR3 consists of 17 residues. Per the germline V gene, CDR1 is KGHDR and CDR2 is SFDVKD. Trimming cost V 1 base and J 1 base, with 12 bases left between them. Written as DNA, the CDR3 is TGTGCCACCAGTGATTTAATTCGAGGGGGGAACACCGGGGAGCTGTTTTTT. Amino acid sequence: CATSDLIRGGNTGELFF.

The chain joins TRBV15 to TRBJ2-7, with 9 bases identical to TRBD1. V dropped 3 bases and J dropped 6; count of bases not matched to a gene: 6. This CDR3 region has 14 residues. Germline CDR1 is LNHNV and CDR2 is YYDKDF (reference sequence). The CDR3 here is CATSRKDRGVEQYF. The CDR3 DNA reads TGTGCCACCAGCAGGAAAGACAGGGGGGTCGAGCAGTACTTC.

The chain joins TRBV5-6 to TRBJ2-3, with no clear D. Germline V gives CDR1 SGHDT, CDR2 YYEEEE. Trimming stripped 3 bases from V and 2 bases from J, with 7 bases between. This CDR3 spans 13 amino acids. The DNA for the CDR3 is TGTGCCAGCAGCTCTTGGGCCACAGATACGCAGTATTTT. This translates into CASSSWATDTQYF.

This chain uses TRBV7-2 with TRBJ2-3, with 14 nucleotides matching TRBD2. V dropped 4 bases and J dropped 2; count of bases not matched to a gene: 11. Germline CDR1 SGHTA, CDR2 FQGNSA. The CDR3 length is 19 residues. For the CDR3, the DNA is TGTGCCAGCAGCTCCTCGGGACTAGCGGGGGTGCCCTTCACAGATACGCAGTATTTT. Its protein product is CASSSSGLAGVPFTDTQYF.

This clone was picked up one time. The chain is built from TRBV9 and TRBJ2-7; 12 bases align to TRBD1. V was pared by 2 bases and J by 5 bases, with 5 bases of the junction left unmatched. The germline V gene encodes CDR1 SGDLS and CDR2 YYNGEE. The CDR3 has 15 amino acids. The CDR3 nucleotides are TGTGCCAGCAGCGTTCAGGGACAGGGGGCCCACGAGCAGTACTTC. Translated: CASSVQGQGAHEQYF.

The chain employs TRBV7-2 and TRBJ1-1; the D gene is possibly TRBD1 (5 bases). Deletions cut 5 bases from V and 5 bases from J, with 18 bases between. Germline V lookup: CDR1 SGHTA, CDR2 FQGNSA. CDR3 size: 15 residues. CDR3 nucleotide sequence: TGTGCCAGCAGCCCCCAACCCCCAGGGAAGACTGAAGCTTTCTTT. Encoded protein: CASSPQPPGKTEAFF.

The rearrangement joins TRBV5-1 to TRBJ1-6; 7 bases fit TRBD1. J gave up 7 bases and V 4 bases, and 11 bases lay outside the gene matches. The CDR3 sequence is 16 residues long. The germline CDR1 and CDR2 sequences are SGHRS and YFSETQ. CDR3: CASSTYPGQSNSPLHF. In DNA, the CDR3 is TGCGCCAGCAGCACCTACCCGGGACAGTCCAATTCACCCCTCCACTTT.

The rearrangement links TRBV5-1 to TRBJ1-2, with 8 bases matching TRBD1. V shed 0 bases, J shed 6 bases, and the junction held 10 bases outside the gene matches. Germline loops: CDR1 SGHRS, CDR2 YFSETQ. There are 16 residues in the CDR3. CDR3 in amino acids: CASSLELPGGGHGYTF. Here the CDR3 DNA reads TGCGCCAGCAGCTTGGAACTTCCAGGGGGCGGTCATGGCTACACCTTC.

CDR3: CASSLAKRGGTEAFF. The CDR3 coding sequence is TGTGCCAGCAGCTTGGCGAAAAGAGGGGGCACTGAAGCTTTCTTT. The rearrangement joins TRBV28 to TRBJ1-1; D is perhaps TRBD1 (6 bases). Germline CDR1 is MDHEN and CDR2 is SYDVKM. This CDR3 is 15 amino acids long. Trimming removed 6 bases from V and 4 bases from J, with 18 bases in between.

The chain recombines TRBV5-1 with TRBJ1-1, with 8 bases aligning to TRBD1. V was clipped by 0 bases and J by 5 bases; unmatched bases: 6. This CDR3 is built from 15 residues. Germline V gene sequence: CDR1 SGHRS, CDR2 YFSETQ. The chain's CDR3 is CASSLGTGRGTEAFF. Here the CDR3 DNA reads TGCGCCAGCAGCTTGGGGACAGGGAGAGGTACTGAAGCTTTCTTT.

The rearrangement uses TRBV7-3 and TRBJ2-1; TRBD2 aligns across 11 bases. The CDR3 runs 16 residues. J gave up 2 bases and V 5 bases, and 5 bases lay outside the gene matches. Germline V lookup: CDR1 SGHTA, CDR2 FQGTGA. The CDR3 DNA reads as TGTGCCAGCAGCCCAGATAGCGGGAGGGCCTACAATGAGCAGTTCTTC. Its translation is CASSPDSGRAYNEQFF.

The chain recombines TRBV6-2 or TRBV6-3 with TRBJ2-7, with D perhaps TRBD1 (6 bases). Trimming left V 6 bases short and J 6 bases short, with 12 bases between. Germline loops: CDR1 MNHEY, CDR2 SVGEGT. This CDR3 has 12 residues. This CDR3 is CASSLQGLEQYF. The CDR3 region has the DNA TGTGCCAGCAGCTTACAGGGTCTCGAGCAGTACTTC.

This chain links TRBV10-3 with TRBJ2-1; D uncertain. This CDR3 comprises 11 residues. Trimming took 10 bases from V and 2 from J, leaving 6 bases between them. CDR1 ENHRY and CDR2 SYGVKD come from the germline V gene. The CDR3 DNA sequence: TGTGCCACCTCCCCCTACAATGAGCAGTTCTTC. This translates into CATSPYNEQFF.

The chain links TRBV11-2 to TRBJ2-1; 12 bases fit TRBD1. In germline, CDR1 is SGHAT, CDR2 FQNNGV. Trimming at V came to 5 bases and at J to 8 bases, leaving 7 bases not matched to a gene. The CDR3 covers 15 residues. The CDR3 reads CASSPGQGARDEQFF. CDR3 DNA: TGTGCCAGCAGCCCGGGACAGGGGGCTCGGGATGAGCAGTTCTTC.

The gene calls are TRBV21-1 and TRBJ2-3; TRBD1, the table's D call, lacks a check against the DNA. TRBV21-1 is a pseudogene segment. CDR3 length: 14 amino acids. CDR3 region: CASSPTGATDTQYF. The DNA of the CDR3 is TGTGCCAGCAGCCCGACAGGGGCGACAGATACGCAGTATTTT.

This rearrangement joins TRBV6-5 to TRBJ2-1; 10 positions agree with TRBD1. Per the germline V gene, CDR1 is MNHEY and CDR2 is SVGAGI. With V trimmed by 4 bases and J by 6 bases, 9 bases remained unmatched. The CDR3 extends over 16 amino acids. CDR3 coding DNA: TGTGCCAGCAGTTCCCCCCGGGACAGGGGAGGCAATGAGCAGTTCTTC. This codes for CASSSPRDRGGNEQFF.

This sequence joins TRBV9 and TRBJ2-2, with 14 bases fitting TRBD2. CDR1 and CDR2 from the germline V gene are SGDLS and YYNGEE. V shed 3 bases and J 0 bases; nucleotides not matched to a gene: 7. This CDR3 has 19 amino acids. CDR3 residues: CASSADWGLAGANTGELFF. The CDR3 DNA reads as TGTGCCAGCAGCGCGGACTGGGGACTAGCGGGAGCGAACACCGGGGAGCTGTTTTTT.

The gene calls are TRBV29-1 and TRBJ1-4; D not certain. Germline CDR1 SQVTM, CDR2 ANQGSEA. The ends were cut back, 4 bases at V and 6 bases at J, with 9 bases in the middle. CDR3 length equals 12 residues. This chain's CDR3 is CSVGGYHEKLFF. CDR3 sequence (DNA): TGCAGCGTTGGAGGATACCATGAAAAACTGTTTTTT.

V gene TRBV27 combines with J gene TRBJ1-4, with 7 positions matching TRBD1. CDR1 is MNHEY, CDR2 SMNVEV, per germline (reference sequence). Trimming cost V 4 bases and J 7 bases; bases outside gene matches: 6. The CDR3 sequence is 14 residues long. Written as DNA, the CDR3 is TGTGCCAGCAGTTACAGGGGATGGGGTGAAAAACTGTTTTTT. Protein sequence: CASSYRGWGEKLFF.

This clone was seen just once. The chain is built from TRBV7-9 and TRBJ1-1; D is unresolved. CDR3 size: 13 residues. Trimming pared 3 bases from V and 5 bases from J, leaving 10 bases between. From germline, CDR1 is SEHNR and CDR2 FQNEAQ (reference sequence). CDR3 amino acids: CASSFRRETEAFF. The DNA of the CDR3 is TGTGCCAGCAGCTTTCGAAGGGAGACTGAAGCTTTCTTT.

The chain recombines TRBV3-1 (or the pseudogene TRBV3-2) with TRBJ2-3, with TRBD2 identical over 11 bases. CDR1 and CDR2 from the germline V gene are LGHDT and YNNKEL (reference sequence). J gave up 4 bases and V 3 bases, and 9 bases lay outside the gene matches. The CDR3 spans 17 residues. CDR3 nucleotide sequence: TGTGCCAGCAGCCATCCTTTAGCGGGAGGGCGGGCAGATACGCAGTATTTT. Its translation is CASSHPLAGGRADTQYF.

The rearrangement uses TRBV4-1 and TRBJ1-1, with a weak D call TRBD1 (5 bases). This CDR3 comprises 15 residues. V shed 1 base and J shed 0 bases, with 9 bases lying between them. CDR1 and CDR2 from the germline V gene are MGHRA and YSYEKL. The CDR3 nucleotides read TGCGCCAGCAGCCAAGTCCCAGGGATGAACACTGAAGCTTTCTTT. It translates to CASSQVPGMNTEAFF.

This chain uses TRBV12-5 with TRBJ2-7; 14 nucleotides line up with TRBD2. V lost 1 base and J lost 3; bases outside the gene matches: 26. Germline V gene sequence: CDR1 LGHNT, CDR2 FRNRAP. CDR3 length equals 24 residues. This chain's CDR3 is CASGLDNGDRGTSGSWVGDYEQYF. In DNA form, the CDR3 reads TGTGCTAGTGGTTTGGATAATGGGGACAGGGGGACTAGCGGGAGCTGGGTGGGTGACTACGAGCAGTACTTC.

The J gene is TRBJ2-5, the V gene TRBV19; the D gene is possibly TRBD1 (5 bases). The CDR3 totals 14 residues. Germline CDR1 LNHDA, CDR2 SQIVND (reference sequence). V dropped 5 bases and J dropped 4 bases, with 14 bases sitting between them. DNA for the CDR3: TGTGCCAGTAGTGCCACAGGTAGTAGAGAGACCCAGTACTTC. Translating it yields CASSATGSRETQYF.

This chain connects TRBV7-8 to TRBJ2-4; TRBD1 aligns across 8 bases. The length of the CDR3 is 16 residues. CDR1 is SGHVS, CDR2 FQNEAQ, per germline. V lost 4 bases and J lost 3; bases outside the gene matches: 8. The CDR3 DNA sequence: TGTGCCAGCAGCTCTCGACAGGGGCAAGGCAAAAACATTCAGTACTTC. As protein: CASSSRQGQGKNIQYF.

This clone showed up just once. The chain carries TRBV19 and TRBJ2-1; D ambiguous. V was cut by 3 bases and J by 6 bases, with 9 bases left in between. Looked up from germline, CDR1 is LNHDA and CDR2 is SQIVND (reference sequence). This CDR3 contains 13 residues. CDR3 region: CASSIGHINEQFF. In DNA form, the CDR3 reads TGTGCCAGTAGTATCGGTCATATCAATGAGCAGTTCTTC.

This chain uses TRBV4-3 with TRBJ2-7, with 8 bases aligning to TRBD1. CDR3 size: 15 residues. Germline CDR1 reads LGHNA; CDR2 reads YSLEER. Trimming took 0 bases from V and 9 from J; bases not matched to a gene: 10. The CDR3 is CASSQDNGQGSGQYF. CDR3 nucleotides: TGCGCCAGCAGCCAAGATAATGGACAGGGAAGCGGGCAGTACTTC.